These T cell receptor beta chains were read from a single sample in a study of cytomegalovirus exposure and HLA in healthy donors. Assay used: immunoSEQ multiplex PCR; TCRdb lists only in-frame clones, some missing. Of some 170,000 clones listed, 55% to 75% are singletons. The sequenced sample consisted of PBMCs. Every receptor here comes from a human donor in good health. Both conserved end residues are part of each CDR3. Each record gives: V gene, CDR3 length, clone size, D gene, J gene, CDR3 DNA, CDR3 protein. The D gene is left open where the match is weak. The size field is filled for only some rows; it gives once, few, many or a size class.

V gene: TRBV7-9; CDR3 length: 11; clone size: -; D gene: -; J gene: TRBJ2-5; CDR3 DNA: TGTGCCAGCAGCCAGCAAGAGACCCAGTACTTC; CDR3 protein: CASSQQETQYF
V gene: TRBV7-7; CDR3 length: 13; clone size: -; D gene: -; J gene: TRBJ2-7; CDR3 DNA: TGTGCTAGCAGCTTAGGGCCCAATTGGGAGCAGTACTTC; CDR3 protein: CASSLGPNWEQYF
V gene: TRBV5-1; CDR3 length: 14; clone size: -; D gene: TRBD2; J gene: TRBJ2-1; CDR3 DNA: TGCGCCAGCAGCTTTCGGGGGGGTATGAATGAGCAGTTCTTC; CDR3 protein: CASSFRGGMNEQFF
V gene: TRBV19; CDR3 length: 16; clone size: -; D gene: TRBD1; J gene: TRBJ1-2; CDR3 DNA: TGTGCCAGTAGTCTCTCCGGACAGGGCACGACTATGGGCTACACCTTC; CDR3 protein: CASSLSGQGTTMGYTF
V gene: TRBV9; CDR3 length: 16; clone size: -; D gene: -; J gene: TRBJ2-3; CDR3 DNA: TGTGCCAGCAGCCCCAGTGGGGGGGGGCCGGCAGATACGCAGTATTTT; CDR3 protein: CASSPSGGGPADTQYF
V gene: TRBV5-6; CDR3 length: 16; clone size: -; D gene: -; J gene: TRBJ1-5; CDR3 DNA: TGTGCCAGCAGCTTCCGACAAGGGAGGCCCCATCAGCCCCAGCATTTT; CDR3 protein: CASSFRQGRPHQPQHF
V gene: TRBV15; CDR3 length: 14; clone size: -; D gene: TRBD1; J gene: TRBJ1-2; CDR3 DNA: TGTGCCACCGGTGGGACAGGGGGAGACTATGGCTACACCTTC; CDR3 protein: CATGGTGGDYGYTF
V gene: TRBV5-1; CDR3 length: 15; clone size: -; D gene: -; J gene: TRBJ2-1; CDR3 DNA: TGCGCCAGCAGCTTGGTGGGGGGAATATACAATGAGCAGTTCTTC; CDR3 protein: CASSLVGGIYNEQFF
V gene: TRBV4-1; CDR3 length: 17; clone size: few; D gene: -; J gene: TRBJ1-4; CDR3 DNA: TGCGCCAGCAGCCCGTGTGTGGGGCGAATCTTGTGCGAAAAACTGTTTTTT; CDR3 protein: CASSPCVGRILCEKLFF
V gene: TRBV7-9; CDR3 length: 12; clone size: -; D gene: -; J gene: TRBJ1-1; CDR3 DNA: TGTGCCAGCGTAGGGGGGGGCCTTGAAGCTTTCTTT; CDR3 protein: CASVGGGLEAFF
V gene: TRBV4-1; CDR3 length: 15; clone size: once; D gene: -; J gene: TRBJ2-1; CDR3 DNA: TGCGCCAGCAGCCCCCTCTCGAGCTCCTACAATGAGCAGTTCTTC; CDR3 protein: CASSPLSSSYNEQFF
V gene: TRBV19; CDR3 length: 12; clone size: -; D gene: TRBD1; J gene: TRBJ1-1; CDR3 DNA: TGTGCCAGTAGTTACAGGGGGACTGAAGCTTTCTTT; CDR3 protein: CASSYRGTEAFF
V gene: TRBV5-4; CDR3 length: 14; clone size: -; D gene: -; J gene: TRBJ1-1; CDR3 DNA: TGTGCCAGCAGCTCCTATGGTTTGTCCACTGAAGCTTTCTTT; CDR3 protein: CASSSYGLSTEAFF
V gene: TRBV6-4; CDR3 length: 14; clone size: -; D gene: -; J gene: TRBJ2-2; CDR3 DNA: TGTGCCAGCAGTGAGGGCCTTTGGACCGGGGAGCTGTTTTTT; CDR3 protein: CASSEGLWTGELFF
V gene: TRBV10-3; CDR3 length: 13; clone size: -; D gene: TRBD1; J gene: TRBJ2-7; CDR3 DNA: TGTGCCATCAGCCGGACAGGCTCCTACGAGCAGTACTTC; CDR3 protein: CAISRTGSYEQYF
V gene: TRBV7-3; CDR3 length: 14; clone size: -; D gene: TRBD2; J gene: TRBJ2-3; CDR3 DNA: TGTGCCAGCATGCTACTAGCGGGGGTAGATACGCAGTATTTT; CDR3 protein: CASMLLAGVDTQYF
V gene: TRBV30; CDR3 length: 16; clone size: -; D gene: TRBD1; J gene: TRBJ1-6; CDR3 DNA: TGTGCCTGGGCACAACAGGGGGCCTTTTATAATTCACCCCTCCACTTT; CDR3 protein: CAWAQQGAFYNSPLHF
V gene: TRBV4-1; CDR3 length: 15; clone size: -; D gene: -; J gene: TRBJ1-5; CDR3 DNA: TGCGCCAGCAGCCAAGAATGGCCCGAAAATCAGCCCCAGCATTTT; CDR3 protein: CASSQEWPENQPQHF
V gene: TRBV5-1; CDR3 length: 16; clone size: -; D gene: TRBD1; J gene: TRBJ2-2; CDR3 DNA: TGCGCCAGCAGCGAAGCCGGACAGGGGAACACCGGGGAGCTGTTTTTT; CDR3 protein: CASSEAGQGNTGELFF
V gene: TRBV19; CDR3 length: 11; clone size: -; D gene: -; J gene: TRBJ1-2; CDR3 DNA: TGTGCCAGTGGACTTCGCGGAGGCTACACCTTC; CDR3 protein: CASGLRGGYTF
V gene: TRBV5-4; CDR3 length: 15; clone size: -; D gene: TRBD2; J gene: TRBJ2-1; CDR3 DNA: TGTGCCAGCAGCCCGACTAGCGGGGGCTACAATGAGCAGTTCTTC; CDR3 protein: CASSPTSGGYNEQFF
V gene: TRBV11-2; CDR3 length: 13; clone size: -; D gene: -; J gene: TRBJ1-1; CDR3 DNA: TGTGCCAGCAGGGATAGCATGAACACTGAAGCTTTCTTT; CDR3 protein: CASRDSMNTEAFF
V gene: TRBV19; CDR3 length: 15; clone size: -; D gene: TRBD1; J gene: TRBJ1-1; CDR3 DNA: TGTGCCAGTAGTATAGAAGACAGGGCGAACACTGAAGCTTTCTTT; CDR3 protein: CASSIEDRANTEAFF
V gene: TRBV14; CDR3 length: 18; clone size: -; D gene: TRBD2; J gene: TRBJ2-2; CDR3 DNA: TGTGCCAGCAGCCAGCCCCCGGGACTAGCGGGGGGGATCGGGGAGCTGTTTTTT; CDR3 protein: CASSQPPGLAGGIGELFF
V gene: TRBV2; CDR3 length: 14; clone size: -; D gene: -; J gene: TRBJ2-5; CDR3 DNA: TGTGCCGCAGCACCCCGCCGGACAACAGAGACCCAGTACTTC; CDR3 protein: CAAAPRRTTETQYF
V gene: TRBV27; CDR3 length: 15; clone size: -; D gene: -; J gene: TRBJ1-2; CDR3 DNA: TGTGCCAGCAGTTTAGTCCGGGGGGCTGGCTATGGCTACACCTTC; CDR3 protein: CASSLVRGAGYGYTF
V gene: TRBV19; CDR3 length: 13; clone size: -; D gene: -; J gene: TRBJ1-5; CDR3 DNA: TGTGCCAGTAGCACCCAAGGGGGTCAGCCCCAGCATTTT; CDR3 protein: CASSTQGGQPQHF
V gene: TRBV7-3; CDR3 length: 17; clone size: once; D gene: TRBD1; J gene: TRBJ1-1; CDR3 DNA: TGTGCCAGCAGCCCAAGGACAGGGGAAGGGCGGAACACTGAAGCTTTCTTT; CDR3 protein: CASSPRTGEGRNTEAFF